Presented here are 14 T cell receptor beta chains from one specimen sequenced in a study of cytomegalovirus exposure and HLA in healthy donors. This PCR relied on a set of 60 Vbeta primers and 13 Jbeta primers. Sequencing was performed with immunoSEQ multiplex PCR; in TCRdb, only in-frame clones are kept and a portion is missing. This sample carries about 230,000 clones, over 65% of them seen once, and the ten largest clones take about 1.2%. Sequenced input: PBMCs. These receptors were obtained from a human donor in good health.

The chain couples TRBV2 to TRBJ2-1, with D possibly matching TRBD1 (5 bases). The CDR3 runs 14 residues. Germline-derived CDR1 and CDR2 are SNHLY and FYNNEI. Trimming cost V 3 bases and J 4 bases, with 10 bases left between them. The CDR3 nucleotides are TGTGCCAGCAGTGACGGCAGGGCGTACAATGAGCAGTTCTTC. Translating gives CASSDGRAYNEQFF. The full variable domain, with the rest looked up from reference TRBV2 and TRBJ2-1, is EPEVTQTPSHQVTQMGQEVILRCVPISNHLYFYWYRQILGQKVEFLVSFYNNEISEKSEIFDDQFSVERPDGSNFTLKIRSTKLEDSAMYFCASSDGRAYNEQFFGPGTRLTVL.

The genes are TRBV29-1 and TRBJ2-7; 9 bases align to TRBD1. V gave up 4 bases and J gave up 4 bases; unmatched junction bases: 5. CDR3 length equals 13 residues. Per the germline V gene, CDR1 is SQVTM and CDR2 is ANQGSEA. As DNA, the CDR3 is TGCAGCGTTGTACAGGGGGCGCATTACGAGCAGTACTTC. This translates into CSVVQGAHYEQYF.

This rearrangement joins TRBV5-1 to TRBJ1-1; D not resolved. Trimming removed 1 base at V and 0 bases at J, with 13 bases between. Germline V lookup: CDR1 SGHRS, CDR2 YFSETQ. This CDR3 has 16 amino acids. The CDR3 here is CASSLTLGRMNTEAFF. The CDR3 DNA sequence: TGCGCCAGCAGCTTGACCCTTGGCAGAATGAACACTGAAGCTTTCTTT.

The chain uses TRBV4-1 and TRBJ1-2; 7 bases align to TRBD1. With 5 bases clipped from V and 4 bases from J, the junction kept 10 bases outside the gene matches. Germline values: CDR1 MGHRA, CDR2 YSYEKL. The CDR3 sequence is 15 residues long. The CDR3 nucleotides read TGCGCCAGCAGCTCTACCGGGGACAGCGGCTATGGCTACACCTTC. Amino acids: CASSSTGDSGYGYTF.

The rearrangement uses TRBV7-3 and TRBJ1-1; 8 bases align to TRBD1. This CDR3 has 17 amino acids. In germline, CDR1 is SGHTA, CDR2 FQGTGA. V shed 5 bases, J shed 4 bases, and the junction held 15 bases outside the gene matches. The CDR3 DNA reads as TGTGCCAGCAGCGGCCGGGACAGGCCGACTGCGGGCACTGAAGCTTTCTTT. Translating it yields CASSGRDRPTAGTEAFF.

The rearrangement joins TRBV6-1 to TRBJ2-1, with 11 bases that match TRBD2. Germline CDR1 MNHNS, CDR2 SASEGT. With V trimmed by 6 bases and J by 12 bases, 13 bases remained unmatched. The CDR3 loop spans 15 amino acids. Written as DNA, the CDR3 is TGTGCCAGCAGCACCGGGACTAGCGGAGCAATGGGGCAGTTCTTC. It encodes CASSTGTSGAMGQFF.

DNA for the CDR3: TGCGCCAGCAGCTTATCCCCGCCAGGGCCCGAGCAGTACTTC. Translation gives CASSLSPPGPEQYF. The chain is built from TRBV5-1 and TRBJ2-7, with D maybe TRBD1 (5 bases). CDR3 length equals 14 residues. Per germline, CDR1 SGHRS and CDR2 YFSETQ. V lost 2 bases to trimming and J lost 6 bases, with 15 bases between them.

The chain uses TRBV29-1 and TRBJ2-3; a possible D gene is TRBD1 (5 bases). CDR1 and CDR2 (germline): SQVTM, ANQGSEA. The V gene lost 2 bases and the J gene lost 0 bases, with 12 bases spanning the gap. The CDR3 consists of 15 residues. The CDR3 region has the DNA TGCAGCGTTGAACTTTGGGGCTCTAGCACAGATACGCAGTATTTT. Translation: CSVELWGSSTDTQYF.

This clone was picked up a small number of times. The chain uses TRBV29-1 and TRBJ2-7; TRBD1 matches 7 bases. With V trimmed by 6 bases and J by 5 bases, 16 bases remained unmatched. From germline, CDR1 is SQVTM and CDR2 ANQGSEA. The CDR3 has 15 residues. The CDR3 nucleotides are TGCAGCGTCGCCATCGGTGGCAGGGGGTTACACGAGCAGTACTTC. It codes for CSVAIGGRGLHEQYF.

The J gene is TRBJ2-2, the V gene TRBV12-5, with 7 bases lining up with TRBD1. J was trimmed by 3 bases and V by 1 base; bases with no gene match: 2. The germline V gene has CDR1 LGHNT and CDR2 FRNRAP. The CDR3 covers 15 residues. The CDR3 loop is CASGLAQGDTGELFF. CDR3 bases: TGTGCTAGTGGTTTGGCTCAGGGGGACACCGGGGAGCTGTTTTTT.

The chain joins TRBV19 to TRBJ2-7; 9 bases map to TRBD1. The CDR3 has 14 amino acids. CDR1 is LNHDA and CDR2 is SQIVND in the germline V gene (reference sequence). V was pared by 4 bases and J by 3 bases, with 4 bases of the junction left unmatched. The CDR3 nucleotides are TGTGCCAGTAGTACCGGGACAGGGAACTACGAGCAGTACTTC. It yields the protein CASSTGTGNYEQYF.

The chain joins TRBV5-4 to TRBJ2-7, with D unresolved. The CDR3 sequence is 15 residues long. V was clipped by 0 bases and J by 0 bases, with 10 bases between them. CDR1 SGHNT and CDR2 YYREEE come from the germline V gene (reference sequence). The CDR3 region is CASSLVSSPSYEQYF. Written as DNA, the CDR3 is TGTGCCAGCAGCTTGGTTTCGAGTCCCTCCTACGAGCAGTACTTC.

The V call is TRBV5-4, the J call TRBJ1-2; 9 positions agree with TRBD1. The CDR3 is 16 amino acids. Germline trimming cut 2 bases from V and 6 bases from J; bases unmatched to any gene: 11. The germline V gene encodes CDR1 SGHNT and CDR2 YYREEE (reference sequence). The CDR3 bases are TGTGCCAGCAGCTTAGAGGGGACAGGGCCGCGGGATGGCTACACCTTC. Translation gives CASSLEGTGPRDGYTF.

The chain recombines TRBV6-5 with TRBJ2-5; TRBD2 matches 10 bases. The tail of the sequence fits TRBJ2-7 better, so the J call may be wrong. The CDR3 has 15 amino acids. CDR1 MNHEY and CDR2 SVGAGI come from the germline V gene. CDR3 DNA sequence: TGTGCCAGCAGTCCCGGACTAGCGGAAAACTACGAGCAGTACTTC. It encodes CASSPGLAENYEQYF.